This T cell receptor (beta chain) originates from a study of shared clonotypes between healthy human individuals (dated by TCRdb to about 2020). Concerning the study at large: A couple of women and three men aged 18 to 49 years were included in the cohort. For each donor, three plates each were used for CD4 naive and CD4 memory, two plates were used for CD8 naive, and one plate was used for CD8 memory. The study deeply sequenced blood TCR repertoires of five healthy adults to estimate repertoire size and the extent of clonotype sharing between individuals. To increase sequencing depth and limit assay-specific biases, TCR repertoire library preparation and sequencing were carried out by different laboratories using diverse techniques. Leukapheresis yielded between about 0.94 and 10 billion PBMCs per donor. The study at large found these results: Incomplete sequencing was indicated by rarefaction of sorted-subset datasets, despite the large sequencing depth. Because the study included a small number of donors, the genetic and exposure-history diversity represented was limited. Compared with non-shared clonotypes, the clonotypes found in all four sorted-subset donors had higher generation probabilities. Sharing across several donors was observed for roughly 5% of naive CD4, under 4% of naive CD8, 2% to 2.5% of memory CD4, and roughly 0.43% of memory CD8 clonotypes. Estimated clonotype richness was generally larger for naive than for memory subsets. Only blood was sampled, and tissue TCR repertoires likely differ from those in blood. Pairwise subsampling indicated that sequencing depth was expected to affect the degree of clonotype sharing among donors.

Turning to this clone: Its antigen is unknown. It has no much larger one-base neighbor in the sample; base qualities were not kept.

Using the deep immunoSEQ assay, TCR CDR3 regions were amplified from genomic DNA by multiplex PCR. Extracted genomic DNA from each cell subset was spread evenly across all wells of several immunoSEQ 96-well plates, with each plate serving as a replicate. For sorted subsets, each replicate PCR was loaded with approximately 190 ng genomic DNA, equivalent to approximately 27,000 T cell genomes. Purified libraries were measured with a Qubit 3.0 fluorometer, size-checked on a Bioanalyzer 2100, and measured again with the KAPA Library Quantification kit. Each immunoSEQ 96-well plate was sequenced on its own single-read 150-cycle Illumina NextSeq 550 flow cell. Per the original workflow: Because the immunoSEQ output held only junctional sequences and lacked quality scores, the filtering could not match the filtering applied to full-length reads. To assign V/J genes and CDR3, sequences were annotated using PyIR, a Python wrapper for IgBLAST v1.9, with IMGT germline references. Reads were filtered out if the reads had weak V/J assignments (E-value above 1e-6), no CDR3, stop codons, out-of-frame junctions, or ambiguous translated residues. V3J clonotypes were defined as sequences sharing an identical inferred V gene, J gene, and CDR3 amino acid sequence. Percentage overlap between repertoires was calculated by dividing the number of shared unique clonotypes by the size of the smaller repertoire. Richness of each repertoire was evaluated using RTK rarefaction, the Chao1 estimator, and Recon v2.1 estimates of unobserved clonotypes. OLGA was used to compute generation probabilities for all TCRbeta clonotypes that the gDNA method yielded from a handful of donors. TCRdb retrieved this table from immuneACCESS and kept in-frame rearrangements only. Not all clones are present; in checked studies, unresolved V genes account for under half, and no reason is known for the remainder. V and J calls and clone size are as listed in that table; D and trimming were resolved from the DNA. Across this sample there are around 2.1 million clones, with 85% to 95% seen only once. The ten largest make up roughly 1.8% of the sample.

CDR1 is given as SGHVS and CDR2 as FQNEAQ, both from the germline V gene. From the cysteine through the phenylalanine, the CDR3 covers 14 amino acids. The CDR3 DNA has 42 bases and is translated from base 1. The V end gives up 4 bases and the J end 2 bases, leaving 1 base in the junction not matched to a gene. For the CD8 naive samples, CD45RO-negative cells were positively selected for CCR7, yielding a CD45RA+CCR7+ population from which TemRA cells were excluded. Healthy HIV-negative adults with no recently reported acute infections or vaccinations were included as donors. Every donor was a Caucasian adult residing in Nashville, Tennessee, USA. After blood collection by leukapheresis, PBMCs were isolated using Ficoll-Histopaque density gradient centrifugation and then cryopreserved in the vapor phase of liquid nitrogen. Analytical flow cytometry was used to check the purity and quantity of each magnetically sorted T cell population. Genomic DNA was isolated from every sorted fraction and measured by UV absorbance on a Nanodrop 2000c.

The sequencing input was naive CD8+ T cells from PBMCs. Sample cell subset or site, as interpreted from the label and publication: CD45RA+CCR7+. This sequence was found in a man younger than 35 in good health. Some clones in this sample may be carry-over from other donors' samples. This chain joins TRBV7-8 to TRBJ1-2; TRBD1 agrees with 10 junctional bases. The base sequence is TGTGCCAGCAGCTCGGGACAGGGGAACTATGGCTACACCTTC. Its amino acids are CASSSGQGNYGYTF.